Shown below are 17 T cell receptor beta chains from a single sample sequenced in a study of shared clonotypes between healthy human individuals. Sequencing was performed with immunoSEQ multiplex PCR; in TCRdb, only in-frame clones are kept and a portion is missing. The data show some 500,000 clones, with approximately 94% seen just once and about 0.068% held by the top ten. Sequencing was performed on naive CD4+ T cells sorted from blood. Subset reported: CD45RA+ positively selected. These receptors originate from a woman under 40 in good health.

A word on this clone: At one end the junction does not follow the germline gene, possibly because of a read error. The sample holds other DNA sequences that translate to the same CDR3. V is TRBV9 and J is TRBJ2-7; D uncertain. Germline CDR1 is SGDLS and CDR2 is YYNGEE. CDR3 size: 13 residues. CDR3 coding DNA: TGTGCCAGCAGCCTCGGGCCATCCCACGAACAGTACTTC. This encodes CASSLGPSHEQYF.

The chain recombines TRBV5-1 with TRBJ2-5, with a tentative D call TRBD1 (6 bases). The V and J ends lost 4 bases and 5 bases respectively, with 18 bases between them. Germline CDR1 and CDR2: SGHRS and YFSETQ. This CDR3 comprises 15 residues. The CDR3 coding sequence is TGCGCCAGCAGCAGCCGGTCAGGGGTGGGGGAGACCCAGTACTTC. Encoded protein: CASSSRSGVGETQYF. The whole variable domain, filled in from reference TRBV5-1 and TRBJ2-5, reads KAGVTQTPRYLIKTRGQQVTLSCSPISGHRSVSWYQQTPGQGLQFLFEYFSETQRNKGNFPGRFSGRQFSNSRSEMNVSTLELGDSALYLCASSSRSGVGETQYFGPGTRLLVL.

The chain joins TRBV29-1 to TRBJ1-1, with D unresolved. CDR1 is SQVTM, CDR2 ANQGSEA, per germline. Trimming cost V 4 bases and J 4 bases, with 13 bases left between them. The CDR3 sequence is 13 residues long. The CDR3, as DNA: TGCAGCGTTGGTTGGCTGCTGGGCACTGAAGCTTTCTTT. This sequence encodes CSVGWLLGTEAFF.

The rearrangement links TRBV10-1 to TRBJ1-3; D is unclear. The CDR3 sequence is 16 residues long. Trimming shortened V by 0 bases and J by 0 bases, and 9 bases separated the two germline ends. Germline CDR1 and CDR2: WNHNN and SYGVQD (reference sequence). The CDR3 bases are TGCGCCAGCAGTGAGTCGCTAAGAGTCTCTGGAAACACCATATATTTT. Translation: CASSESLRVSGNTIYF.

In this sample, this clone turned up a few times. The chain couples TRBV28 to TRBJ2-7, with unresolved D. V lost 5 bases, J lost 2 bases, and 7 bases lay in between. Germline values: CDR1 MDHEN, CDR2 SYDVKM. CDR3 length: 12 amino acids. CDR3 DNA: TGTGCCAGCAGTACATATACCTACGAGCAGTACTTC. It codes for CASSTYTYEQYF.

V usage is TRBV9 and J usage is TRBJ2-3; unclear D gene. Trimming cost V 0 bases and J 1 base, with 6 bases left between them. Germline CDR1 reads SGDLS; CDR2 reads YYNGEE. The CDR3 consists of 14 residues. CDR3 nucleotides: TGTGCCAGCAGCGTAGGTGCGGGCACAGATACGCAGTATTTT. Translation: CASSVGAGTDTQYF.

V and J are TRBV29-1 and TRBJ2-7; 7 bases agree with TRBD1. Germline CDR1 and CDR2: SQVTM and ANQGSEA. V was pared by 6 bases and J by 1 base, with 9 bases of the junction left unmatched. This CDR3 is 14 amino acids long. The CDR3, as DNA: TGCAGCGTGGGAATACAGGGGAATTCCTACGAGCAGTACTTC. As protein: CSVGIQGNSYEQYF.

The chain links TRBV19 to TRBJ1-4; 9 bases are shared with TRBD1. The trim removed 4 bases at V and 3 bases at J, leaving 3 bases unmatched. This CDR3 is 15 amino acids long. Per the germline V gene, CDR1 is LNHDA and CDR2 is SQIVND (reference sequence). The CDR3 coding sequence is TGTGCCAGTAGTAGACAGGGGGTAGCTAATGAAAAACTGTTTTTT. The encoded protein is CASSRQGVANEKLFF.

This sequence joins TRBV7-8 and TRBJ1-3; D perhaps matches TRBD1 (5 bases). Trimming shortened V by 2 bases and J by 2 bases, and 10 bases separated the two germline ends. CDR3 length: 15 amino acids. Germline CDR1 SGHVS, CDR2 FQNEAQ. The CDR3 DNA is TGTGCCAGCAGCTTAAGGGGAACAGCTGGAAACACCATATATTTT. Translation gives CASSLRGTAGNTIYF.

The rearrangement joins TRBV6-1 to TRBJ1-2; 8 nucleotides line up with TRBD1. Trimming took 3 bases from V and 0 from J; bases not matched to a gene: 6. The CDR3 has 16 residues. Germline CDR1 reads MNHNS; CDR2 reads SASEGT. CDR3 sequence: CASSEPVDRANYGYTF. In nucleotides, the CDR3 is TGTGCCAGCAGTGAGCCCGTGGACAGGGCTAACTATGGCTACACCTTC.

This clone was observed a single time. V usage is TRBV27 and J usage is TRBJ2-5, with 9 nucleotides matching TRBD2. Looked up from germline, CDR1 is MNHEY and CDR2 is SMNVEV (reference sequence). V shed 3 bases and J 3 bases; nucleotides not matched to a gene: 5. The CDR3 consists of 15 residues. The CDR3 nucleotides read TGTGCCAGCAGTTTTTGGCTAGCGGGGAAAGAGACCCAGTACTTC. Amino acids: CASSFWLAGKETQYF.

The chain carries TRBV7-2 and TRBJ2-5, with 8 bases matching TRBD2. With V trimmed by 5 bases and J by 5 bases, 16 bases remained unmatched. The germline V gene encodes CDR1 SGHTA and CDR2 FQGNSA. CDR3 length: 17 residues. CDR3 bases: TGTGCCAGCAGCGGAAGCGGGAGCTCCCCTCCCAGGGAGACCCAGTACTTC. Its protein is CASSGSGSSPPRETQYF.

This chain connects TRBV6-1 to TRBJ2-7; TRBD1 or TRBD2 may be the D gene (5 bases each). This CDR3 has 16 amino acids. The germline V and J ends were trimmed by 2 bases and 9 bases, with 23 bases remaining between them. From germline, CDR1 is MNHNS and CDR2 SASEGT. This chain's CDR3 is CASSEMAARDPTGQYF. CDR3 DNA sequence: TGTGCCAGCAGTGAAATGGCGGCAAGGGACCCTACGGGGCAGTACTTC.

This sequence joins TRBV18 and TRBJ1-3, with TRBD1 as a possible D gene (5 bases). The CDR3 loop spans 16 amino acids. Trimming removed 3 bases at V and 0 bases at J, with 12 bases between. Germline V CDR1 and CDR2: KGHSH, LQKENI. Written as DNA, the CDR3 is TGTGCCAGCTCACCGACACCCGGGGGCTCTGGAAACACCATATATTTT. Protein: CASSPTPGGSGNTIYF.

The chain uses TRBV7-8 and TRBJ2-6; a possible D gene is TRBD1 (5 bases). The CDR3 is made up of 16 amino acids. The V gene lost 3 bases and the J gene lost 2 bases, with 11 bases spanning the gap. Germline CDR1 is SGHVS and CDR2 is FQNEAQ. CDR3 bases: TGTGCCAGCAGCTTGGACCTAGGGGCTGGGGCCAACGTCCTGACTTTC. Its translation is CASSLDLGAGANVLTF.

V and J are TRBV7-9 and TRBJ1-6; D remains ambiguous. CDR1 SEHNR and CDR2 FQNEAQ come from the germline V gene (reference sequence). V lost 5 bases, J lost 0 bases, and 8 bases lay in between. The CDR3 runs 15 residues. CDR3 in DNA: TGTGCCAGCAGCCCTGCCAGCTCCTATAATTCACCCCTCCACTTT. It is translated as CASSPASSYNSPLHF. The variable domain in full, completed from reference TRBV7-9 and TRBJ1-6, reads DTGVSQNPRHKITKRGQNVTFRCDPISEHNRLYWYRQTLGQGPEFLTYFQNEAQLEKSRLLSDRFSAERPKGSFSTLEIQRTEQGDSAMYLCASSPASSYNSPLHFGNGTRLTVT.

The CDR3 here is CASRQQGFSGNTIYF. CDR3 nucleotide sequence: TGTGCCAGCAGACAACAGGGTTTCTCTGGAAACACCATATATTTT. The V gene is TRBV6-5, the J gene TRBJ1-3; a possible D gene is TRBD1 (6 bases). Germline-derived CDR1 and CDR2 are MNHEY and SVGAGI. This CDR3 has 15 residues. Trimming left V 6 bases short and J 0 bases short, with 12 bases between.